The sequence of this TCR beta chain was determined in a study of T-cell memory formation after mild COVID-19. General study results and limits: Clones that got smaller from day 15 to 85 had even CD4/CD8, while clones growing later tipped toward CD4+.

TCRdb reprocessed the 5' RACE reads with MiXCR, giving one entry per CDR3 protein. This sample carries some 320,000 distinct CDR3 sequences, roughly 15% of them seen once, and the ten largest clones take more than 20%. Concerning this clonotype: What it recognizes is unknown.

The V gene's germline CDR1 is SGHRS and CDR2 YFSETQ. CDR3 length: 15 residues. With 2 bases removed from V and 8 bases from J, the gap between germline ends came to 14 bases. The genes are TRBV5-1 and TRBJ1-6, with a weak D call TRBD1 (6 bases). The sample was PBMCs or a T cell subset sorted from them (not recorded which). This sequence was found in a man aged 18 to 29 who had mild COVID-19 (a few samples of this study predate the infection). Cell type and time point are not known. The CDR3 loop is CASSFVGGSDSPLHF. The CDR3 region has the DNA TGCGCCAGCAGCTTCGTCGGGGGCTCGGATTCACCCCTCCACTTT.